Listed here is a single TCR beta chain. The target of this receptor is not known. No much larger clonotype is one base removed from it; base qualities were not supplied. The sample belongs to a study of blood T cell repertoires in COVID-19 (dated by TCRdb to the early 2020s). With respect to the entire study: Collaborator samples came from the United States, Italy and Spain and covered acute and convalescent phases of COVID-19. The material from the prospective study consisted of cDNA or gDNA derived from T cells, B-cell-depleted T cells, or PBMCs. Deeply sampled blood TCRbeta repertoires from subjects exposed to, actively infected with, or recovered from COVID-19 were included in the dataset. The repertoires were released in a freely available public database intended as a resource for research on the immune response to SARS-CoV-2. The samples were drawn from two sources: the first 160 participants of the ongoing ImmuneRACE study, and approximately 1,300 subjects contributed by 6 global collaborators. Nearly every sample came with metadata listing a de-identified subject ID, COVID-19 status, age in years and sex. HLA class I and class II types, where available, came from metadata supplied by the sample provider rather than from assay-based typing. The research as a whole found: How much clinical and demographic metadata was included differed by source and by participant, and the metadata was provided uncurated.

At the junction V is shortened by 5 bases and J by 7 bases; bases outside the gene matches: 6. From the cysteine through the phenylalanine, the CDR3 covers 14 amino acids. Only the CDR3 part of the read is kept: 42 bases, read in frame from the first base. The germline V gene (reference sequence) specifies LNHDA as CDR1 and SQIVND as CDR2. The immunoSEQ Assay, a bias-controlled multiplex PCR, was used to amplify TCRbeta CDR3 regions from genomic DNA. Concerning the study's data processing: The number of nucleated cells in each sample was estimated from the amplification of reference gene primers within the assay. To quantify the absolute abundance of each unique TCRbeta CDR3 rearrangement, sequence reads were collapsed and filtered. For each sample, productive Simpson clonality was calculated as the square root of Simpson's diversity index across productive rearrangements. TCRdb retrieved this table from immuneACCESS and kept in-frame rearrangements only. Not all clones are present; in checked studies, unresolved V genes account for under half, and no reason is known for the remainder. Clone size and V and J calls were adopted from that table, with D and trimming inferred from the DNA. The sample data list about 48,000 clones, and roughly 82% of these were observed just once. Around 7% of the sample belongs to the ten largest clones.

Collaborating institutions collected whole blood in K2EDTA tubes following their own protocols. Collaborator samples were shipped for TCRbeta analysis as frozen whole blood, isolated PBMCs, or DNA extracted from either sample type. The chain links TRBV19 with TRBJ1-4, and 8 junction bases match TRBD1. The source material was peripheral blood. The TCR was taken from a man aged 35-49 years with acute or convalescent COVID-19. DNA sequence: TGTGCCAGTAGTGTGACAGGGGCGGGTGAAAAACTGTTTTTT. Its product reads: CASSVTGAGEKLFF.